Following are 8 T cell receptor beta chains from one sample sequenced in a study of T cell responses to AZD1222 COVID-19 vaccine. Some clones are missing from TCRdb's copy, which holds only in-frame ones; the method was immunoSEQ multiplex PCR. The data hold 150,000 or so clones, with 80% to 95% observed a single time. The material was peripheral blood, obtained on day 0 of AZD1222 vaccination. These receptors all stem from an adult in good health.

CDR3 DNA: TGTGCCAGCAGCCGGACAGGGATTTACGAGCAGTACTTC. The encoded protein is CASSRTGIYEQYF. J is TRBJ2-7 and V is TRBV5-5, with 8 bases aligning to TRBD1. The CDR3 contains 13 residues. V shed 4 bases, J shed 4 bases, and the junction held 4 bases outside the gene matches. CDR1 and CDR2 from the germline V gene are SGHKS and YYEKEE (reference sequence).

This rearrangement joins TRBV6-1 to TRBJ2-7; weak D call: TRBD1 (5 bases). Germline lookup yields CDR1 MNHNS and CDR2 SASEGT. V was trimmed by 3 bases and J by 4 bases, leaving 13 bases between them. This CDR3 comprises 14 residues. CDR3 nucleotide sequence: TGTGCCAGCAGTGATTCACCCGACAGTTACGAGCAGTACTTC. As protein: CASSDSPDSYEQYF.

The chain is built from TRBV5-1 and TRBJ2-2, with TRBD1 matching over 9 bases. V shed 4 bases and J 4 bases; nucleotides not matched to a gene: 5. Germline values: CDR1 SGHRS, CDR2 YFSETQ. The CDR3 spans 15 residues. The CDR3 reads CASSTGTGLTGELFF. CDR3 sequence (DNA): TGCGCCAGCAGCACCGGGACAGGGCTCACCGGGGAGCTGTTTTTT.

The V call is TRBV28, the J call TRBJ2-7, with 9 bases identical to TRBD1. J gave up 2 bases and V 7 bases, and 3 bases lay outside the gene matches. This CDR3 has 13 residues. Germline V gives CDR1 MDHEN, CDR2 SYDVKM. The CDR3 is CASTGTGPYEQYF. DNA for the CDR3: TGTGCCAGCACCGGGACAGGGCCCTACGAGCAGTACTTC.

This clone was detected only once. CDR3 sequence reads: CASSQDVREGSYEQYF. As DNA, the CDR3 is TGCGCCAGCAGCCAAGATGTGCGGGAGGGTAGCTACGAGCAGTACTTC. This chain joins TRBV4-1 and TRBJ2-7; 9 bases are shared with TRBD2. This CDR3 is built from 16 residues. Per the germline V gene, CDR1 is MGHRA and CDR2 is YSYEKL. Losses at the gene ends were 0 bases for V and 3 bases for J; bases not matched to a gene: 6.

The genes are TRBV6-5 and TRBJ1-6; the D gene is possibly TRBD1 (6 bases). The CDR3 length is 16 residues. Trimming removed 2 bases from V and 9 bases from J, with 17 bases in between. Germline assignment: CDR1 MNHEY and CDR2 SVGAGI. The CDR3 protein is CASSYRTDPYGSPLHF. CDR3 nucleotide sequence: TGTGCCAGCAGTTACCGGACAGACCCTTACGGTTCACCCCTCCACTTT.

The chain joins TRBV4-1 to TRBJ2-5; 7 positions match TRBD1. The CDR3 spans 15 residues. Trimming removed 4 bases from V and 5 bases from J; junction bases left unmatched: 10. Germline lookup yields CDR1 MGHRA and CDR2 YSYEKL. The CDR3 region has the DNA TGCGCCAGCAGCCCCTGGGACAGTCTGACGGAGACCCAGTACTTC. Its translation: CASSPWDSLTETQYF.

The chain couples TRBV27 to TRBJ1-2, with D unresolved. V dropped 0 bases and J dropped 6 bases, with 14 bases sitting between them. Looked up from germline, CDR1 is MNHEY and CDR2 is SMNVEV (reference sequence). The CDR3 is 15 amino acids. CDR3 residues: CASSLSPGNSNGYTF. CDR3 coding DNA: TGTGCCAGCAGTTTATCCCCGGGAAATAGCAATGGCTACACCTTC.